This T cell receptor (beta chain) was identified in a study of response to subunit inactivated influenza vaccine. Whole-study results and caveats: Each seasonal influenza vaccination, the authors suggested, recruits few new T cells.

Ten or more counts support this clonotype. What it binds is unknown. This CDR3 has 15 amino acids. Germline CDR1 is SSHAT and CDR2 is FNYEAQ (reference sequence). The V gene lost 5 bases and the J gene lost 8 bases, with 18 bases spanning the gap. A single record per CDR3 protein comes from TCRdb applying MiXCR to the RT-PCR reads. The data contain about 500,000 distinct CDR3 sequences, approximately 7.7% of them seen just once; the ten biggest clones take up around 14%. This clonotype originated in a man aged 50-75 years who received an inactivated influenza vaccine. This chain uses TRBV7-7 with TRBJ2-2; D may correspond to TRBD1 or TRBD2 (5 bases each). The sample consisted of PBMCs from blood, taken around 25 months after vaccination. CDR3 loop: CASSPDSEGSGELFF. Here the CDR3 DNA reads TGTGCCAGCAGCCCAGACAGCGAGGGTTCGGGGGAGCTGTTTTTT. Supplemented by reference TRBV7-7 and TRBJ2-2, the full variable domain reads GAGVSQSPRYKVTKRGQDVTLRCDPISSHATLYWYQQALGQGPEFLTYFNYEAQPDKSGLPSDRFSAERPEGSISTLTIQRTEQRDSAMYRCASSPDSEGSGELFFGEGSRLTVL.